This T cell receptor beta chain was obtained from a study of cytomegalovirus exposure and HLA in healthy donors. General study results and limits: Reportedly, diagnosis of cytomegalovirus status by the classifier showed high specificity and sensitivity. Another analysis was done later, and it associated approximately 15,000 TCR beta sequences with HLA alleles at 0.05 false discovery rate. It is likely that the observed cluster of highly shared sequence variants was a sequencing artifact.

As regards this clone: As yet, its antigen is unknown.

The study ran its PCR with 60 Vbeta and 13 Jbeta primers. Using immunoSEQ multiplex PCR, the repertoire was profiled, and TCRdb retains in-frame clones only, with some absent. The sample holds some 190,000 clones, approximately 80% seen once. Unrecorded immune exposures were likely, despite nominal health at sampling. The CDR3 runs 17 residues. Germline CDR1 SGHTA, CDR2 FQGNSA. V gave up 0 bases and J gave up 1 base; unmatched junction bases: 7. The sequence was obtained from a man between 18 and 35 years old in good health and CMV-seronegative. Sequencing was carried out using PBMCs. V and J are TRBV7-2 and TRBJ2-3; 7 bases agree with TRBD2. Written as DNA, the CDR3 is TGTGCCAGCAGCTTAGCGCCTAGCGGAGGACGCACAGATACGCAGTATTTT. This sequence encodes CASSLAPSGGRTDTQYF.